This T cell receptor beta chain was recorded in a study of CXCR3-negative and CXCR3-positive naive CD8 T cells. Findings and caveats of the study: Naive cells that were CXCR3-positive had more hydrophobic TRB CDR3s (compared with CXCR3-negative naive cells). Memory cells showed distinct TRBV-TRBJ patterns, while the two naive subsets matched. Freshly isolated PBMCs were used in most assays, given partial CXCR3 loss after freezing.

This CDR3 has 15 amino acids. Germline lookup yields CDR1 LGHNA and CDR2 YSLEER. Naive CD8+ T cells showed a CD45RO-CCR7+CD27+CD95- phenotype. UMI-labeled 5' RACE TRB cDNA libraries were prepared from the cells. TCRdb re-called the 5' RACE reads and gives one entry per CDR3 protein, without DNA. The sample holds some 100,000 distinct CDR3 sequences. Remarks on this clonotype: No antigen is known for it.

This rearrangement joins TRBV4-3 to TRBJ2-7; the TRBD1 assignment by TCRdb is unverifiable without DNA. The TCR originated in a human donor in good health. Some clones in this sample may be carry-over from other donors' samples. Sequenced sample: naive CXCR3+ CD8+ T cells from blood. Sample subset: CD45RO-CCR7+CD27+CD95- naive CD8+ T cells expressing CXCR3 (TNR3+). This chain's CDR3 is CASSQDYGGGYEQYF.